These 13 T cell receptor beta chains originate from one sample sequenced in a study of cytomegalovirus exposure and HLA in healthy donors (dated by TCRdb to about 2017). Library method: the immunoSEQ multiplex PCR assay. For the multiplex PCR, a mixture combining 60 forward primers for TCR Vbeta segments and 13 reverse primers for TCR Jbeta segments was used. TCRdb's version of the immuneACCESS table is confined to in-frame rearrangements and falls short of the full clone set. An unresolved V gene accounts for under half of the shortfall where checked; the remainder is of unknown origin. This sample lists 100,000 to 150,000 clones; 80% were detected once. The ten top clones hold 1% of the sample. The sample comprised PBMCs. The receptors come from a man aged 40-49 years in good health and CMV-seronegative.

The rearrangement uses TRBV9 and TRBJ2-1; no clear D. The V end lost 3 bases, the J end lost 6 bases, and 4 bases lay between the germline ends. Germline CDR1 SGDLS, CDR2 YYNGEE. The CDR3 is 11 amino acids. The DNA of the CDR3 is TGTGCCAGCAGCGCCGGCAATGAGCAGTTCTTC. Amino acids: CASSAGNEQFF.

For the CDR3, the DNA is TGCAGCGTTGATGTACAGGGCCAGGGGCCCCAGCATTTT. It codes for CSVDVQGQGPQHF. This chain uses TRBV29-1 with TRBJ1-5; maybe TRBD1 (6 bases). CDR3 length: 13 residues. Germline V gives CDR1 SQVTM, CDR2 ANQGSEA. V was clipped by 3 bases and J by 9 bases, with 15 bases between them.

The gene calls are TRBV7-9 and TRBJ2-3; D is unresolved. V lost 1 base and J 4 bases, leaving 9 bases between the germline ends. CDR3 length: 14 residues. Germline V lookup: CDR1 SEHNR, CDR2 FQNEAQ (reference sequence). This chain's CDR3 is CASSLVLGPDTQYF. The CDR3 nucleotides read TGTGCCAGCAGCTTAGTTCTGGGCCCAGATACGCAGTATTTT.

The chain couples TRBV6-6 to TRBJ1-4; 10 bases are a match to TRBD1. V gave up 6 bases and J gave up 5 bases; unmatched junction bases: 6. Germline values: CDR1 MNHNY, CDR2 SVGAGI (reference sequence). This CDR3 has 15 residues. The DNA of the CDR3 is TGTGCCAGCAGGAGGGGACAGGGGATAAATGAAAAACTGTTTTTT. Encoded protein: CASRRGQGINEKLFF.

This CDR3 reads CASLRRGTDTQYF. As DNA, the CDR3 is TGTGCCAGCCTCAGGCGCGGGACAGATACGCAGTATTTT. The rearrangement joins TRBV2 to TRBJ2-3; TRBD2 is a possible D gene (5 bases). The CDR3 sequence is 13 residues long. The V gene lost 8 bases and the J gene lost 3 bases, with 12 bases spanning the gap. Germline values: CDR1 SNHLY, CDR2 FYNNEI.

The chain recombines TRBV18 with TRBJ2-7; 14 positions match TRBD2. V dropped 2 bases and J dropped 6; count of bases not matched to a gene: 0. Germline V lookup: CDR1 KGHSH, CDR2 LQKENI. This CDR3 comprises 14 residues. The CDR3 spells CASSPGTSGSEQYF. The CDR3 DNA follows: TGTGCCAGCTCACCAGGGACTAGCGGGAGCGAGCAGTACTTC.

V is TRBV10-1 and J is TRBJ1-5; the match to TRBD1 covers 10 bases. From germline, CDR1 is WNHNN and CDR2 SYGVQD (reference sequence). V shed 6 bases, J shed 6 bases, and the junction held 14 bases outside the gene matches. The length of the CDR3 is 17 residues. The CDR3 region is CASRGGQGVYRGQPQHF. CDR3 in DNA: TGCGCCAGCAGGGGAGGACAGGGGGTCTACCGAGGTCAGCCCCAGCATTTT.

The V call is TRBV27, the J call TRBJ2-5; 14 nucleotides match TRBD2. The end of the DNA is better explained by TRBJ2-7, so the J call may be wrong. The V gene's germline CDR1 is MNHEY and CDR2 SMNVEV (reference sequence). The CDR3 has 14 amino acids. CDR3 residues: CASSSGLAGAEQYF. The CDR3 DNA follows: TGTGCCAGCAGTTCGGGACTAGCGGGAGCCGAGCAGTACTTC.

The chain employs TRBV5-1 and TRBJ2-5; 13 nucleotides align to TRBD2. Trimming removed 4 bases from V and 4 bases from J; junction bases left unmatched: 4. The germline V gene encodes CDR1 SGHRS and CDR2 YFSETQ. This CDR3 spans 15 amino acids. The CDR3 loop reads CASSLTSGGPETQYF. In DNA, the CDR3 is TGCGCCAGCAGCCTGACTAGCGGGGGGCCAGAGACCCAGTACTTC. Together with reference TRBV5-1 and TRBJ2-5, the CDR3 gives the full variable domain: KAGVTQTPRYLIKTRGQQVTLSCSPISGHRSVSWYQQTPGQGLQFLFEYFSETQRNKGNFPGRFSGRQFSNSRSEMNVSTLELGDSALYLCASSLTSGGPETQYFGPGTRLLVL.

The CDR3 loop reads CASSLSTPSGGAQETQYF. The CDR3 region has the DNA TGCGCCAGCAGCTTGTCCACCCCGTCCGGGGGGGCCCAAGAGACCCAGTACTTC. The genes are TRBV5-1 and TRBJ2-5, with TRBD2 matching 8 bases. The CDR3 is 18 residues long. Per the germline V gene, CDR1 is SGHRS and CDR2 is YFSETQ. The ends lost 1 base at V and 1 base at J; junction bases unmatched: 12.

V and J are TRBV7-8 and TRBJ1-5; 7 nucleotides align to TRBD1. The CDR3 is made up of 13 amino acids. Germline lookup yields CDR1 SGHVS and CDR2 FQNEAQ. The junction had 4 bases not matched to a gene; V was cut back by 5 bases and J by 6 bases. CDR3 in DNA: TGTGCCAGCAGCGCCACAGGGGCTCAGCCCCAGCATTTT. It codes for CASSATGAQPQHF.

The V call is TRBV5-4, the J call TRBJ2-5; 10 nucleotides line up with TRBD1. V shed 4 bases and J 2 bases; nucleotides not matched to a gene: 8. CDR1 is SGHNT and CDR2 is YYREEE in the germline V gene (reference sequence). This CDR3 is 16 amino acids long. This CDR3 is CASSIGTGVRQETQYF. In nucleotides, the CDR3 is TGTGCCAGCAGCATAGGGACAGGGGTTAGACAAGAGACCCAGTACTTC.

This chain uses TRBV2 with TRBJ1-4; 9 bases are shared with TRBD1. V gave up 5 bases and J gave up 1 base; unmatched junction bases: 5. CDR1 is SNHLY and CDR2 is FYNNEI in the germline V gene. This CDR3 is 16 amino acids long. The CDR3, as DNA: TGTGCCAGCAGTCGGGACAGGGTCCGAACTAATGAAAAACTGTTTTTT. As protein: CASSRDRVRTNEKLFF.